The rows below give T cell receptor beta chains drawn from one sample of a study of chemoradiotherapy in HPV16-positive cancers. Clones were sequenced by immunoSEQ multiplex PCR, and TCRdb holds only the in-frame ones, with some missing. The table includes 12,000 or so clones, roughly 71% detected once. Sampling took place from a patient who underwent chemoradiotherapy. These receptors originate from a human donor with HPV-associated anogenital cancer. Each CDR3 is given with its conserved first and last residue. A D gene is named only where the DNA matches it firmly. A clone size is listed for some rows: how often the clone was seen (once, few, many), or a class if it is expanded.

cdr3_nt	cdr3_aa	d_call	j_call	v_call	clone_size
TGTGCCAGCAGCAGAAAAGCCTCAGGACTAGCGGGAGACGAGCAGTACTTC	CASSRKASGLAGDEQYF	TRBD2	TRBJ2-7	TRBV2	.
TGCGCCAGCAGCCAAGCCATCTTTCAGTTGGAGGAGGGCTACACCTTC	CASSQAIFQLEEGYTF	.	TRBJ1-2	TRBV4-3	once
TGTGCCAGCAGCTTGGAACCCCCTAGTCGGACCTACAATGAGCAGTTCTTC	CASSLEPPSRTYNEQFF	.	TRBJ2-1	TRBV5-8	.
TGTGCCAGCAGCTTAGAGCTACCCGCCAGCGGGAAAAGCACAGATACGCAGTATTTT	CASSLELPASGKSTDTQYF	TRBD2	TRBJ2-3	TRBV11-3	.
TGTGCCAGCAGCGCGGATAGCACAGATACGCAGTATTTT	CASSADSTDTQYF	.	TRBJ2-3	TRBV9	once
TGTGCCAGCAGCCACGGACTAGCGGGGAGCTACAATGAGCAGTTCTTC	CASSHGLAGSYNEQFF	TRBD2	TRBJ2-1	TRBV2	.
TGTGCCAGCAGTTACTATTCAACGGGGAACACTGAAGCTTTCTTT	CASSYYSTGNTEAFF	.	TRBJ1-1	TRBV6-6	.
TGTGCCAGCAGCTTAGCGGGACACCTTAGCACTGAAGCTTTCTTT	CASSLAGHLSTEAFF	.	TRBJ1-1	TRBV7-2	.
TGTGCCAGCAGCTTGGCCTGGGGTTCCGAGCAGTACTTC	CASSLAWGSEQYF	.	TRBJ2-7	TRBV5-4	.
TGTGCCAGCAGTCCTATGGGGTGGAGGGAAGGAGGTGAAAAACTGTTTTTT	CASSPMGWREGGEKLFF	.	TRBJ1-4	TRBV28	.
TGTGCCAGCAGCCCCGGGGGAGGGCGGGGAGATACGCAGTATTTT	CASSPGGGRGDTQYF	TRBD2	TRBJ2-3	TRBV9	medium-sized
TGTGCCAGCAGCGAGGGACTAGCGGGAACCTACGAGCAGTACTTC	CASSEGLAGTYEQYF	TRBD2	TRBJ2-7	TRBV7-9	once
TGTGCCAGCAGTCCAAGGAGTTATGGCTACACCTTC	CASSPRSYGYTF	.	TRBJ1-2	TRBV28	.
TGTGCCAGCTCCCCGGGGCTGAACACTGAAGCTTTCTTT	CASSPGLNTEAFF	.	TRBJ1-1	TRBV18	.
TGTGCCAGCAGCGGTTACGAGCAGTACTTC	CASSGYEQYF	.	TRBJ2-7	TRBV2	few